The 29 T cell receptor beta chains below come from one sample, sequenced in a study of T cell responses to AZD1222 COVID-19 vaccine. Sequencing used immunoSEQ multiplex PCR; TCRdb keeps in-frame clones, though not all of them. The data show roughly 150,000 clones, about 93% seen once. This specimen was peripheral blood, taken on day 0 of AZD1222 vaccination. These receptor sequences come from an adult in good health.

The chain recombines TRBV19 with TRBJ1-3; 12 positions agree with TRBD1. Trimming removed 9 bases from V and 0 bases from J; junction bases left unmatched: 6. Germline CDR1 and CDR2: LNHDA and SQIVND (reference sequence). CDR3 length: 16 residues. The CDR3 loop is CASAGTGGLSGNTIYF. CDR3 in DNA: TGTGCCAGCGCCGGGACAGGGGGCCTCTCTGGAAACACCATATATTTT.

The chain uses TRBV27 and TRBJ2-7; TRBD1 aligns across 9 bases. Germline V gene data show CDR1 as MNHEY and CDR2 as SMNVEV (reference sequence). The ends lost 8 bases at V and 5 bases at J; junction bases unmatched: 19. CDR3 size: 17 residues. The CDR3 spells CASAPWDRARAADEQYF. CDR3 sequence (DNA): TGTGCCAGCGCTCCATGGGACAGGGCAAGGGCAGCGGACGAGCAGTACTTC.

This chain connects TRBV19 to TRBJ1-5; tentatively, D is TRBD1 (6 bases). The V gene's germline CDR1 is LNHDA and CDR2 SQIVND (reference sequence). The V end lost 7 bases, the J end lost 0 bases, and 16 bases lay between the germline ends. The CDR3 consists of 16 residues. CDR3 sequence (DNA): TGTGCCAGTACCCTGGGGTACAGGGATAGCAATCAGCCCCAGCATTTT. Protein: CASTLGYRDSNQPQHF.

This chain links TRBV6-6 with TRBJ1-3; tentative D call: TRBD1 (5 bases). Trimming shortened V by 6 bases and J by 0 bases, and 12 bases separated the two germline ends. The CDR3 runs to 15 residues. CDR1 is MNHNY, CDR2 SVGAGI, per germline (reference sequence). The CDR3: CASRQVSISGNTIYF. The CDR3 nucleotides are TGTGCCAGCAGACAGGTCTCAATCTCTGGAAACACCATATATTTT.

The chain couples TRBV9 to TRBJ1-4; 7 bases map to TRBD1. The CDR3 length is 17 residues. The ends lost 3 bases at V and 4 bases at J; junction bases unmatched: 12. Germline CDR1 is SGDLS and CDR2 is YYNGEE. CDR3 protein: CASSDSSAGGFNEKLFF. The CDR3 nucleotides read TGTGCCAGCAGCGACTCCTCCGCAGGGGGGTTTAATGAAAAACTGTTTTTT.

This chain links TRBV4-1 with TRBJ2-1, with D perhaps TRBD1 or TRBD2 (5 bases each). Germline V gene data show CDR1 as MGHRA and CDR2 as YSYEKL. The CDR3 has 14 residues. V was trimmed by 0 bases and J by 8 bases, leaving 11 bases between them. In DNA form, the CDR3 reads TGCGCCAGCAGCCAAGAGGCGTTGGGGGATGAGCAGTTCTTC. This encodes CASSQEALGDEQFF.

The chain employs TRBV21-1 and TRBJ2-3. TRBV21-1 is noted as a pseudogene. The CDR3 totals 15 residues. Written as DNA, the CDR3 is TGTGCCAGCCGAGGTGAAGGCAGGGGAGGAGATACGCAGTATTTT. It codes for CASRGEGRGGDTQYF.

V is TRBV28 and J is TRBJ2-1; D is unresolved. The CDR3 totals 17 residues. CDR1 is MDHEN and CDR2 is SYDVKM in the germline V gene. V was clipped by 6 bases and J by 3 bases, with 21 bases between them. In DNA form, the CDR3 reads TGTGCCAGCAGATCCCGACTTCGTCTAGTTGGCTACAATGAGCAGTTCTTC. Translating it yields CASRSRLRLVGYNEQFF.

V gene TRBV28 combines with J gene TRBJ2-7; TRBD1 agrees at 9 bases. Trimming removed 9 bases from V and 5 bases from J; junction bases left unmatched: 11. CDR1 is MDHEN and CDR2 is SYDVKM in the germline V gene. The CDR3 contains 14 residues. CDR3 sequence (DNA): TGTGCCAGTCATACAGGGGGCAGGTCCCACGAGCAGTACTTC. This translates into CASHTGGRSHEQYF.

The chain employs TRBV11-2 and TRBJ2-7, with 8 bases lining up with TRBD1. With 4 bases clipped from V and 2 bases from J, the junction kept 4 bases outside the gene matches. The germline V gene encodes CDR1 SGHAT and CDR2 FQNNGV. The CDR3 contains 14 residues. CDR3 nucleotide sequence: TGTGCCAGCAGCTCAGGACAGGGTACCTACGAGCAGTACTTC. Translating it yields CASSSGQGTYEQYF.

The chain has TRBV29-1 and TRBJ2-1; no definite D call. Per the germline V gene, CDR1 is SQVTM and CDR2 is ANQGSEA. The CDR3 has 12 amino acids. With 6 bases removed from V and 0 bases from J, the gap between germline ends came to 6 bases. CDR3 nucleotides: TGCAGCGTATTTGGCTCCTACAATGAGCAGTTCTTC. Its protein is CSVFGSYNEQFF.

The V gene is TRBV6-5, the J gene TRBJ1-2; possible D gene TRBD1, 5 bases. V was shortened by 2 bases and J by 3 bases, with 13 bases between the two germline ends. Germline CDR1 reads MNHEY; CDR2 reads SVGAGI. This CDR3 has 15 amino acids. The CDR3 DNA sequence: TGTGCCAGCAGTTACGGGGGTATCGATTACTATGGCTACACCTTC. This encodes CASSYGGIDYYGYTF.

This chain connects TRBV7-2 to TRBJ2-2; 7 positions match TRBD1. The CDR3 spans 15 residues. The germline CDR1 and CDR2 sequences are SGHTA and FQGNSA. Trimming cost V 5 bases and J 0 bases; bases outside gene matches: 3. The CDR3, as DNA: TGTGCCAGCAGCCCCGGACAGGCGAACACCGGGGAGCTGTTTTTT. Its protein is CASSPGQANTGELFF. Filled out from reference TRBV7-2 and TRBJ2-2, the complete variable domain reads GAGVSQSPSNKVTEKGKDVELRCDPISGHTALYWYRQSLGQGLEFLIYFQGNSAPDKSGLPSDRFSAERTGGSVSTLTIQRTQQEDSAVYLCASSPGQANTGELFFGEGSRLTVL.

The J gene is TRBJ2-7, the V gene TRBV27; TRBD2 matches 13 bases. The trim removed 5 bases at V and 6 bases at J, leaving 7 bases unmatched. The CDR3 has 15 residues. CDR1 and CDR2 from the germline V gene are MNHEY and SMNVEV (reference sequence). CDR3 in DNA: TGTGCCAGCAGTCCCCGGACTAGCGGGAGTTCCGAGCAGTACTTC. It specifies CASSPRTSGSSEQYF.

The chain recombines TRBV13 with TRBJ1-3, with D hard to call. CDR1 PRHDT and CDR2 FYEKMQ come from the germline V gene (reference sequence). Trimming shortened V by 5 bases and J by 10 bases, and 9 bases separated the two germline ends. This CDR3 spans 11 amino acids. CDR3 DNA: TGTGCCAGCAGCCTCTTAGGAACCATATATTTT. Translation gives CASSLLGTIYF. The full variable domain, its missing parts supplied by reference TRBV13 and TRBJ1-3, is AAGVIQSPRHLIKEKRETATLKCYPIPRHDTVYWYQQGPGQDPQFLISFYEKMQSDKGSIPDRFSAQQFSDYHSELNMSSLELGDSALYFCASSLLGTIYFGEGSWLTVV.

The chain recombines TRBV14 with TRBJ1-6; a weak D match, TRBD1 (6 bases). Trimming left V 3 bases short and J 7 bases short, with 13 bases between. Germline V gene lookup returns CDR1 SGHDN and CDR2 FVKESK. The length of the CDR3 is 15 residues. CDR3 nucleotide sequence: TGTGCCAGCAGCCACACGTGGGGGGCAAATTCACCCCTCCACTTT. As protein: CASSHTWGANSPLHF.

CDR3 sequence reads: CASTRTGAATNEKLFF. CDR3 sequence (DNA): TGTGCCAGCACGAGGACAGGCGCTGCAACTAATGAAAAACTGTTTTTT. V and J are TRBV28 and TRBJ1-4; 7 bases fit TRBD1. The V and J ends lost 7 bases and 0 bases, in that order; junction bases with no gene match: 8. The CDR3 sequence is 16 residues long. CDR1 is MDHEN and CDR2 is SYDVKM in the germline V gene. Full variable domain (rest looked up from reference TRBV28 and TRBJ1-4): DVKVTQSSRYLVKRTGEKVFLECVQDMDHENMFWYRQDPGLGLRLIYFSYDVKMKEKGDIPEGYSVSREKKERFSLILESASTNQTSMYLCASTRTGAATNEKLFFGSGTQLSVL.

This clone was counted between two and nine times. The J gene is TRBJ2-7, the V gene TRBV2; TRBD1 matches at 9 bases. The CDR3 spans 16 residues. The V gene end was trimmed by 6 bases and the J gene end by 1 base; junction bases not matched to a gene: 10. Germline loops: CDR1 SNHLY, CDR2 FYNNEI. CDR3 nucleotides: TGTGCCAGCAGCGCGAACAGGGGGCCCAGGTCCTACGAGCAGTACTTC. Translating it yields CASSANRGPRSYEQYF.

V and J are TRBV6-2 or TRBV6-3 and TRBJ2-1, with 13 bases lining up with TRBD2. Germline CDR1 is MNHEY and CDR2 is SVGEGT. This CDR3 is 15 amino acids long. The V segment lost 5 bases and the J segment 8 bases; nucleotides outside the gene matches: 6. The CDR3 DNA follows: TGTGCCAGCAGTCTAACTAGCGGGAGGGCCCATGAGCAGTTCTTC. Translated, it gives CASSLTSGRAHEQFF.

V usage is TRBV11-2 and J usage is TRBJ2-3; the match to TRBD2 covers 7 bases. The V gene end was trimmed by 0 bases and the J gene end by 0 bases; junction bases not matched to a gene: 15. Germline CDR1 SGHAT, CDR2 FQNNGV. The CDR3 runs to 20 residues. This CDR3 reads CASSLDSRDYLMTSTDTQYF. The CDR3 nucleotides read TGTGCCAGCAGCTTAGATTCGAGGGACTACCTAATGACTAGCACAGATACGCAGTATTTT.

This chain joins TRBV18 and TRBJ2-7; 8 bases match TRBD2. The J segment lost 2 bases and the V segment lost 3 bases, leaving 3 bases of the junction unmatched. CDR1 is KGHSH and CDR2 is LQKENI in the germline V gene. This CDR3 spans 14 amino acids. The CDR3 DNA reads as TGTGCCAGCTCACCTAGCGGGGAAGCCTACGAGCAGTACTTC. It encodes CASSPSGEAYEQYF.

The rearrangement uses TRBV7-3 and TRBJ2-1; 15 nucleotides align to TRBD2. Looked up from germline, CDR1 is SGHTA and CDR2 is FQGTGA. This CDR3 has 18 amino acids. Trimming cost V 5 bases and J 4 bases; bases outside gene matches: 9. CDR3 in amino acids: CASSGAGTSGRYYNEQFF. CDR3 sequence (DNA): TGTGCCAGCAGCGGCGCCGGGACTAGCGGGAGGTATTACAATGAGCAGTTCTTC.

This clone was picked up one time. V usage is TRBV9 and J usage is TRBJ2-1; perhaps TRBD1 as D (6 bases). Germline loops: CDR1 SGDLS, CDR2 YYNGEE. CDR3 length: 17 amino acids. V was pared by 0 bases and J by 7 bases, with 20 bases between. The CDR3, as DNA: TGTGCCAGCAGCGTAGGCCTCGGGCAGGGGCTGGAAAATGAGCAGTTCTTC. As protein: CASSVGLGQGLENEQFF. The variable domain in full, with the rest retrieved from reference TRBV9 and TRBJ2-1, is DSGVTQTPKHLITATGQRVTLRCSPRSGDLSVYWYQQSLDQGLQFLIQYYNGEERAKGNILERFSAQQFPDLHSELNLSSLELGDSALYFCASSVGLGQGLENEQFFGPGTRLTVL.

This chain links TRBV6-5 with TRBJ2-7, with 8 bases identical to TRBD1. The V gene end was trimmed by 8 bases and the J gene end by 0 bases; junction bases not matched to a gene: 9. The V gene's germline CDR1 is MNHEY and CDR2 SVGAGI. The CDR3 consists of 15 residues. The CDR3 nucleotides are TGTGCCAGCGATCTAGAGACAGGGGTCTCCTACGAGCAGTACTTC. Translating it yields CASDLETGVSYEQYF.

The chain couples TRBV5-6 to TRBJ1-3; the match to TRBD1 covers 8 bases. V was pared by 2 bases and J by 2 bases, with 3 bases of the junction left unmatched. CDR3 size: 15 residues. Looked up from germline, CDR1 is SGHDT and CDR2 is YYEEEE. CDR3 bases: TGTGCCAGCAGCTTTCAGGGGGCTACTGGAAACACCATATATTTT. This sequence encodes CASSFQGATGNTIYF.

The chain combines TRBV18 with TRBJ2-1, with 7 bases that match TRBD1. This CDR3 is built from 20 residues. V gave up 0 bases and J gave up 3 bases; unmatched junction bases: 17. Germline CDR1 KGHSH, CDR2 LQKENI. DNA for the CDR3: TGTGCCAGCTCACCACCGGCAGTTGACAGGGACCTACGATTCTACAATGAGCAGTTCTTC. It translates to CASSPPAVDRDLRFYNEQFF.

The chain carries TRBV9 and TRBJ1-6; D remains unclear. Trimming took off 4 bases at V and 0 bases at J, with 11 bases between the two ends. Germline values: CDR1 SGDLS, CDR2 YYNGEE. The CDR3 loop spans 16 amino acids. Here the CDR3 DNA reads TGTGCCAGCAGCCCCCAGGCCAGCTCCTATAATTCACCCCTCCACTTT. It specifies CASSPQASSYNSPLHF.

This chain uses TRBV27 with TRBJ2-3; a possible D gene is TRBD2 (6 bases). Per the germline V gene, CDR1 is MNHEY and CDR2 is SMNVEV (reference sequence). CDR3 length: 15 residues. Trimming cost V 8 bases and J 2 bases, with 17 bases left between them. This chain's CDR3 is CASSRSWDFTDTQYF. The DNA of the CDR3 is TGTGCCAGCTCTAGATCATGGGACTTCACAGATACGCAGTATTTT.

The chain joins TRBV19 to TRBJ2-7; TRBD2 matches at 10 bases. Per the germline V gene, CDR1 is LNHDA and CDR2 is SQIVND (reference sequence). The CDR3 covers 15 residues. The V segment lost 2 bases and the J segment 3 bases; nucleotides outside the gene matches: 4. DNA for the CDR3: TGTGCCAGTAGTATATCGCTAGCGGGAGTCTACGAGCAGTACTTC. It translates to CASSISLAGVYEQYF.